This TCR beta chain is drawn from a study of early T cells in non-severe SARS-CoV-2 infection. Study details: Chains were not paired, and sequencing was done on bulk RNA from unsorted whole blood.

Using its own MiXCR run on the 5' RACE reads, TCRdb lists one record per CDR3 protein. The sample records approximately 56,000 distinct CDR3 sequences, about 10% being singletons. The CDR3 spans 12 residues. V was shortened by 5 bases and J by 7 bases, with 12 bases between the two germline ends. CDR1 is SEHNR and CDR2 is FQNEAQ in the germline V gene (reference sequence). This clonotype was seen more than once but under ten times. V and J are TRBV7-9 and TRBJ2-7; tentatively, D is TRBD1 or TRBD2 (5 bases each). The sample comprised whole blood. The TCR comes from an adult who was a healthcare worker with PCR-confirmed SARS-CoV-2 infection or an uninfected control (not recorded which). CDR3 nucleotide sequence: TGTGCCAGCAGCCCCGGGACGACTGAGCAGTACTTC. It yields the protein CASSPGTTEQYF.